This TCR beta chain is from a study of T cell responses to AZD1222 COVID-19 vaccine. Study results and limitations: Clonal diversity may have been underestimated in mostly white British donors. Breadth and depth of Spike-specific TCRs rose after two AZD1222 doses. The study reported that nearly half of spike-specific TCRs target unmutated variant regions.

The junction had 15 bases not matched to a gene; V was cut back by 6 bases and J by 3 bases. The CDR3 consists of 18 residues. The germline V gene encodes CDR1 LNHDA and CDR2 SQIVND (reference sequence). A remark on this clone: Its antigen is unidentified.

The method was immunoSEQ multiplex PCR; TCRdb's version includes in-frame clones alone and lacks a portion of them. The sample includes 150,000 or so clones, around 89% of them seen just once. The chain has TRBV19 and TRBJ2-3; 10 bases agree with TRBD2. The receptor was isolated from an adult in good health. The sample in question was peripheral blood, obtained on day 0 of AZD1222 vaccination. CDR3 sequence reads: CASRAYHLSTSGTDTQYF. For the CDR3, the DNA is TGTGCCAGTAGAGCGTACCACCTCTCGACTAGCGGGACAGATACGCAGTATTTT.